This TCR beta chain was retrieved from a study of identifying expanded T cells in peripheral blood (dated by TCRdb to between 2019 and 2020). General notes on the study: Technical replicates were generated by sequencing separate aliquots of the same genomic DNA pool, and four replicates were compared pairwise. Broader findings and caveats from the paper: It was expected by the authors that biological variance in healthy repertoires might increase further over much longer intervals, such as months to years. Both the number of clones called differentially abundant and the false-positive rate were significantly reduced by the beta-binomial model across all healthy-donor time intervals. The binomial model flagged around 1.1 differentially abundant clones between technical replicates, compared with approximately 15 over about two weeks and roughly 19 over about four weeks. Variance in clone template counts between roughly 2-week samples significantly increased with total template count across all healthy donors.

This clone has a handful of counts. Its cognate antigen has yet to be identified. The sample holds no much larger clone one base away, and base qualities are not on file. The immunoSEQ Assay, which relies on bias-controlled multiplex PCR amplification of genomic DNA, was used to profile TCRbeta CDR3 regions. For the original study's pipeline: The absolute abundance of each unique TCRbeta CDR3 region was quantified after sequences were collapsed and filtered. Differential abundance was assessed using a binomial (Fisher-equivalent) model and a beta-binomial model in which time-dependent variance fitted from healthy donors was added. Clones with fewer than 5 combined templates were excluded, and clones with Benjamini-Hochberg FDR below 0.01 were called differentially abundant. Using the form v = (b*log(k)+a)^2, the beta-binomial variance was modeled as a function of the total template count across the two samples. TCRdb took this table from immuneACCESS and kept in-frame rearrangements with V and J called. Such tables lack part of the clones; where checked against another copy, unresolved V genes explain under half of the gap, and the rest is unexplained. The V and J calls and the clone size are those of that table, but D and trimming were determined from the DNA. Here the sample has about 85,000 clones; around 89% occur a single time. Together, the top ten hold 15% to 20% of the sample.

During the collection period, no infections or other immune events were recorded for the healthy donors. Blood repertoires from healthy donors were used as a training cohort for calibrating time-dependent variance in a beta-binomial model of differential abundance of T-cell clones. The training cohort included some ten healthy donors, of whom 3 were female and 7 were male. Donor ages ranged from about 29 to 65 years, with an average of 43 years. Whole blood was collected from each healthy donor at three time points spaced 2 to 3 weeks apart and obtained from a commercial supplier. Genomic DNA was extracted from unsorted whole blood for immunosequencing. This clonotype was sampled from a person aged 18 to 69 in good health. The specimen was blood.

The encoded CDR3 is CASSRDRLSSYEQYF. The sequence in DNA is TGTGCCAGCAGTAGGGACAGGTTAAGCTCCTACGAGCAGTACTTC. The sequence links TRBV2 to TRBJ2-7, with 8 junctional bases fitting TRBD1. CDR1 and CDR2 were assigned from the germline V gene as SNHLY and FYNNEI. V and J are trimmed by 5 bases and 0 bases, and the gene matches miss 6 bases of the junction. The CDR3 measures 15 amino acids from cysteine to phenylalanine. The retained sequence is limited to the CDR3, 45 bases, with the frame set at the first base.